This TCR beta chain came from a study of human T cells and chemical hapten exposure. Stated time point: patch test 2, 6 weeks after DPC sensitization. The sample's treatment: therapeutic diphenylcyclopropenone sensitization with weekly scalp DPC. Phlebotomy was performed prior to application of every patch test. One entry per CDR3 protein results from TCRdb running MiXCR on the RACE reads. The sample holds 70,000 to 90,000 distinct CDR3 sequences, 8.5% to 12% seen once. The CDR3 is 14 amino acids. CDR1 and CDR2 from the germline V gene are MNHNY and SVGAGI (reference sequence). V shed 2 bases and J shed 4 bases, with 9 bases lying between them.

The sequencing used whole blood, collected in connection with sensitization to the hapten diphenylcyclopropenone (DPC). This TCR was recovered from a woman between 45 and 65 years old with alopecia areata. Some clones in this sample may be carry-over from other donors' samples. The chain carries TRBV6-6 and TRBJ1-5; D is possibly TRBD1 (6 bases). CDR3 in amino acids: CASSYRDINQPQHF. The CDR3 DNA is TGTGCCAGCAGTTACAGGGACATAAATCAGCCCCAGCATTTT.